This T cell receptor beta chain was captured in a study of cytomegalovirus exposure and HLA in healthy donors. The primer mix had 60 Vbeta and 13 Jbeta primers. TCRdb's table, derived via immunoSEQ multiplex PCR, lists solely in-frame clones and lacks some. Of around 150,000 clones detected, 80% appear once; the ten largest clones hold over 13%. The ends lost 4 bases at V and 6 bases at J; junction bases unmatched: 5. The CDR3 is 15 residues long. Germline V lookup: CDR1 SGHVS, CDR2 FQNEAQ. Specimen: PBMCs. This chain uses TRBV7-8 with TRBJ2-3; 12 bases fit TRBD2. The receptor comes from a woman aged 40 to 55 in good health and CMV-seronegative. The CDR3 DNA reads as TGTGCCAGCAGCTCTAGCGGGGGGGCCGGGGATACGCAGTATTTT. This encodes CASSSSGGAGDTQYF.